This T cell receptor (beta chain) was found in a study of cytomegalovirus exposure and HLA in healthy donors (dated by TCRdb to the late 2010s). Study-level background: An earlier analysis of approximately 590 of the donors reported roughly 300 Gb of sequence data and approximately 110 million unique TCR beta sequences from 150 million to 200 million T cells. An early release that covered about 600 HLA-typed donors contained around 330 gigabases of sequencing data and some 87 million unique TCR sequences. The genetic ancestry cluster associated with self-reported Caucasian donors included about 81% of the 350 to 500 genotyped donors. The study was designed to test whether signatures of past pathogen exposure could be identified by cataloging public T cell receptors. Using immunosequencing, the study profiled T cell repertoires from around 670 subjects and related those repertoires to cytomegalovirus serostatus. Along with the approximately 650-subject first cohort, a separate validation cohort of over 90 different subjects was used. To predict cytomegalovirus infection status, the study brought together high-throughput TCR immunosequencing, statistical association of individual TCRs with disease status, and machine learning. A later analysis re-examined previously published TCR beta repertoires from 500 to 700 donors and added high-resolution HLA genotyping to investigate patterns of TCR occurrence. Rather than using new phenotypic data, the later analysis identified candidate immune exposures from TCR beta sequences and from how often those sequences occurred across donors. An earlier analysis of around 540 of the donors applied high-throughput TCR beta sequencing to assess whether each TCR beta V gene segment acted as functional or pseudogenic. Donor age, sex, ethnicity and CMV serostatus were collected together with the repertoire data. A later genetic analysis used genome-wide SNP genotypes for about 60% of the roughly 700 donors, treating that subset as a discovery cohort. All discovery cohort repertoires had been generated using a single sequencing platform. HLA typing included class I and class II loci at four-digit resolution. The number of donors typed differed by locus, with roughly 629-640 for A, B, C, DRB1 and DQB1, around 500 for DQA1, approximately 570 for DPA1, and some 440 for DPB1. Four to six DR-DQ haplotypes were handled as single units for association and clustering, since linkage in the cohort was strong. Among 300 to 500 genotyped donors of the cohort, an average of roughly 230,000 unique TCR beta nucleotide sequences was sequenced per donor, of which 15% to 20% were non-productive.

The germline V gene (reference sequence) specifies LNHDA as CDR1 and SQIVND as CDR2. The cysteine opens and the phenylalanine closes a CDR3 of 13 amino acids. CDR3 DNA is the only sequence kept; it has 39 bases, read in frame from the first base. Deletion took 5 bases off V and 4 bases off J, with a span of 11 bases between the germline ends. The cohort comprised some 700 healthy bone marrow donors. All cohort members were sampled while nominally healthy, although unrecorded immune exposures were likely present. The donor tested CMV seronegative, placing the donor among the roughly 340 seronegative members of the cohort. Every donor gave a peripheral blood sample, and the peripheral blood mononuclear cells from that sample were used for TCR beta sequencing. The Qiagen DNeasy Blood Extraction Kit was used to extract genomic DNA from the blood cell samples. The protocol used for the library was the immunoSEQ multiplex PCR assay. The multiplex PCR relied on a mix of 60 forward primers for TCR Vbeta segments and 13 reverse primers for TCR Jbeta segments. The CDR3 region of rearranged TCR beta genes was amplified from genomic DNA with a multiplex PCR assay. The amplified TCR beta libraries were sequenced on the Illumina HiSeq System as 87-base-pair reads. The authors' analysis ran thus. Across the 500 to 750 repertoires, a later analysis counted approximately 75 million unique TCR beta chains, approximately 12 million of which were shared by at least two donors. Raw reads were error-corrected and collapsed into unique sequences by a nearest-neighbor algorithm in which closely related sequences were merged to remove PCR and sequencing errors. To assign V, D and J gene segments, CDR3 sequences were aligned to IMGT reference sequences. For a sequence to be retained, a match of at least six nucleotides was required to both a V gene segment and a J gene segment. Rearrangements were classified as productive when the CDR3 lacked stop codons and remained in frame with V and J, and all other rearrangements were classified as non-productive. CDR3 was defined according to IMGT convention as the region running from the second conserved V-encoded cysteine to the conserved J-encoded phenylalanine. Sequences without an unambiguous match to a single V gene segment were excluded from the earlier analysis of almost 600 of the donors. In an earlier analysis of some 590 of the donors, a V segment was called functional when productive rearrangements were above 56.7%, and segregating when the standard deviation between donors exceeded 5%. A statistical classification framework was built for diagnosing cytomegalovirus status from the catalog of TCR beta chain sequences. A later analysis assigned V and J genes by comparing TCR nucleotide sequences with IMGT/GENE-DB human TR gene sequences. Using the TCRdist pipeline, a later analysis assigned CDR3 sequences along with most-parsimonious VDJ recombination scenarios. A later analysis defined each TCR beta chain by its CDR3 amino acid sequence plus V-gene family, and excluded reads lacking a unique V-gene family. In a later analysis, nearly 600 highly shared, low-generation-probability nucleotide sequences were removed to address suspected cross-contamination and a sequencing artifact. For each public chain, a later analysis derived a clonal expansion index from normalized ranks of inferred template counts within each repertoire. In a later analysis, generation probabilities were computed with a VDJ recombination model fitted to out-of-frame rearrangements, and the resulting probabilities were checked against IGoR. In a later analysis, TCR-TCR, TCR-HLA and TCR-CMV co-occurrence was scored with hypergeometric tests, and a repertoire-size bias correction was applied to TCR pairs. A later analysis estimated false discovery rates by permuting HLA or CMV assignments 20 times. In a later analysis, co-occurring TCRs were grouped using DBSCAN, and TCRdist sequence similarity was added for clustering within HLA-allele-positive subsets. Co-occurrence clustering excluded repertoires with fewer than 30,000 or more than 120,000 public chains, plus five with anomalous nucleotide sharing. TCRdb carries this immuneACCESS record with in-frame sequences only. Its versions omit some clonotypes, under half of them owing to an unresolved V gene in the studies checked, with the rest unexplained. Clone size and the V and J calls come from that table; the DNA yielded D and trimming. The sample table records 130,000 or so clones. The ten largest clones represent about 2% of the sample.

A remark on this clone: The clone's antigen remains unknown.

Overall study results and their limits: In vitro tests confirmed that a few of the cytomegalovirus-associated TCR beta chains recognize cytomegalovirus antigens. Most CMV-associated TCR beta chains appeared to be HLA-restricted in a later analysis, and the HLA associations seemed to be driven largely by CMV exposure. Some IMGT-functional V segments, including TRBV6-2 and TRBV6-3, could not be distinguished by the 87-base-pair reads and were therefore excluded. The authors suggested that the approach could potentially be extended to other disease states and immunological phenotypes. CMV serostatus was the only immune exposure information available for the cohort. The classifier was reported to diagnose cytomegalovirus status with high specificity and sensitivity in both the original cohort and the validation cohort. Because HLA typing was unavailable for some donors at each locus, only the typed subset was used in association tests. A later genetic analysis associated a missense DCLRE1C variant with V-gene and J-gene trimming of TCR beta chains, and an independent cohort replicated the association. In a later genetic analysis, fewer N-insertions in productive TCRs were reported among donors in an Asian-associated ancestry cluster than the 666-donor mean. In a later analysis, the rate of TCR association differed among HLA loci, with DRB1 alleles having the most associated TCRs and HLA-C alleles having the fewest. Presence/absence analyses assumed roughly uniform sequencing depth across donors, an assumption that may not hold. A cluster of highly shared sequence variants was judged likely to represent a technical artifact of the sequencing pipeline. A later analysis reported that several top co-occurrence clusters appeared linked to parvovirus B19, influenza, CMV and Epstein-Barr virus. The cohort was sequenced for TCR beta chains only, and without alpha or paired-chain data the features that could be detected were limited. In a later analysis, HLA-associated TCR beta chains showed more clonal expansion and lower generation probabilities than non-associated chains that were equally common. An earlier analysis of approximately 570 of the donors showed that most TCR beta V segments appeared in productive rearrangements either about 87% or about 30% of the time, which broadly matched IMGT annotations. Linkage disequilibrium might explain the correlated functional status among segregating V segments, but an unknown experimental factor could not be ruled out. Most TCR sequences were seen in very few donors, while some public TCRs were found in many individuals. When HLA alleles, especially DR and DQ, strongly co-occurred, attributing TCR associations to individual alleles was difficult. In the study, about 150 TCR beta chains were listed as associated with cytomegalovirus. At a false discovery rate of 0.05, a later analysis linked about 17,000 TCR beta sequences to specific HLA alleles. Because counts were too low, seventeen rarely observed V segments, including chromosome 9 orphons, were left out of the earlier analysis of roughly 600 of the donors. A further reported finding was that TCR beta sequences accurately predicted the HLA-A and HLA-B alleles for most subjects in the first cohort.

Sequencing input: PBMCs. The rearrangement combines TRBV19 with TRBJ1-1; matching of 6 bases hints at TRBD1 as the D gene. The clonotype was recovered from a woman aged 18-29 years in good health and CMV-seronegative. The encoded CDR3 is CASSWGGGTEAFF. The DNA sequence is given as TGTGCCAGTAGTTGGGGAGGGGGCACTGAAGCTTTCTTT.